This entry lists 27 T cell receptor beta chains sequenced from one sample in a study of T-cell reconstitution after alpha-beta-depleted transplantation in children. Unique molecular identifiers were used to barcode this TCRbeta library. TCRdb redid the calling of the PCR reads with MiXCR, one entry per CDR3 protein. Here the sample spans fewer than 750,000 distinct CDR3 sequences, more than 20% being singletons. The sample in question was PBMCs, mostly from graft donor cells, obtained 360 days after TCRalphabeta/CD19-depleted stem cell transplant. The receptors derive from a boy under two years old who had a stem cell transplant for acute myeloid leukemia, so the T cells may come from the graft donor.

This clonotype was recorded a few times. This sequence joins TRBV5-6 and TRBJ2-7; D not resolved. V was pared by 2 bases and J by 3 bases, with 6 bases between. The CDR3 loop spans 12 amino acids. CDR1 SGHDT and CDR2 YYEEEE come from the germline V gene. This chain's CDR3 is CASSFPGYEQYF. The CDR3, as DNA: TGTGCCAGCAGCTTCCCCGGCTACGAGCAGTACTTC.

This clonotype occurred once. A clone one base away is much larger, so this may be a read error. The DNA for the CDR3 is TGCAGCGTTGAAGTGGCTGGGACCAACGTCCTGACTTTC. It translates to CSVEVAGTNVLTF. The chain has TRBV29-1 and TRBJ2-6; D unresolved. This CDR3 has 13 residues. Germline CDR1 and CDR2: SQVTM and ANQGSEA.

This sequence joins TRBV11-2 and TRBJ2-5; 15 bases agree with TRBD2. V lost 4 bases and J lost 2; bases outside the gene matches: 8. The CDR3 totals 18 residues. CDR1 is SGHAT and CDR2 is FQNNGV in the germline V gene. CDR3 sequence: CASSSWTSGGVDQETQYF. The CDR3 nucleotides are TGTGCCAGCAGCTCCTGGACTAGCGGGGGGGTGGATCAAGAGACCCAGTACTTC.

This chain uses TRBV20-1 with TRBJ2-7, with a possible D match to TRBD2 (7 bases). The germline V and J ends were trimmed by 4 bases and 0 bases, with 19 bases remaining between them. This CDR3 contains 16 residues. CDR1 and CDR2 (germline): DFQATT, SNEGSKA (reference sequence). The DNA for the CDR3 is TGCAGTGCTAATCCCCTGGGAGGGGGTGGCTCCTACGAGCAGTACTTC. This encodes CSANPLGGGGSYEQYF.

This clonotype was seen ten or more times. V gene TRBV12-3 or TRBV12-4 combines with J gene TRBJ2-1; D possibly corresponds to TRBD2 (5 bases). The germline V and J ends were trimmed by 7 bases and 6 bases, with 13 bases remaining between them. There are 13 residues in the CDR3. Written as DNA, the CDR3 is TGTGCCAGCACCGCCCGGGGTCCCAATGAGCAGTTCTTC. Amino acids: CASTARGPNEQFF.

This clonotype was counted ten times or more. The chain joins TRBV12-3 or TRBV12-4 to TRBJ1-1; 7 nucleotides match TRBD1. V was pared by 5 bases and J by 3 bases, with 6 bases of the junction left unmatched. The CDR3 length is 14 residues. CDR3 loop: CASSARQGHTEAFF. Here the CDR3 DNA reads TGTGCCAGCAGTGCCCGACAGGGCCACACTGAAGCTTTCTTT.

This clonotype was counted at least ten times. V is TRBV27 and J is TRBJ1-2; the D gene is possibly TRBD1 (5 bases). The V end lost 2 bases, the J end lost 2 bases, and 12 bases lay between the germline ends. The CDR3 covers 15 residues. The germline CDR1 and CDR2 sequences are MNHEY and SMNVEV (reference sequence). This CDR3 reads CASSLAWGSNYGYTF. DNA of the CDR3: TGTGCCAGCAGTTTAGCGTGGGGGAGCAACTATGGCTACACCTTC.

The genes are TRBV11-2 and TRBJ2-3; the D gene is possibly TRBD1 (6 bases). With 4 bases removed from V and 3 bases from J, the gap between germline ends came to 14 bases. CDR1 and CDR2 from the germline V gene are SGHAT and FQNNGV. CDR3 length: 15 amino acids. The CDR3 is CASSSLVGGTDTQYF. DNA of the CDR3: TGTGCCAGCAGCTCCTTAGTAGGGGGTACAGATACGCAGTATTTT.

The J gene is TRBJ2-5, the V gene TRBV12-3 or TRBV12-4; 7 bases are a match to TRBD2. V was pared by 5 bases and J by 7 bases, with 7 bases of the junction left unmatched. The CDR3 runs 13 residues. For the CDR3, the DNA is TGTGCCAGCAGTATTAGCGGGCCAGGGACCCAGTACTTC. Encoded protein: CASSISGPGTQYF.

The chain carries TRBV10-3 and TRBJ2-7, with 7 nucleotides matching TRBD1. J was trimmed by 3 bases and V by 4 bases; bases with no gene match: 3. The CDR3 loop spans 13 amino acids. Germline loops: CDR1 ENHRY, CDR2 SYGVKD. In DNA, the CDR3 is TGTGCCATCAGTGCACCAGGGGGCTACGAGCAGTACTTC. Translating it yields CAISAPGGYEQYF.

This sequence joins TRBV12-3 or TRBV12-4 and TRBJ1-1, with D perhaps matching TRBD1 (5 bases). V was cut by 3 bases and J by 9 bases, with 14 bases left in between. This CDR3 contains 13 residues. The CDR3 loop is CASSFRVPLQAFF. CDR3 nucleotide sequence: TGTGCCAGCAGTTTCAGGGTCCCGCTCCAAGCTTTCTTT.

This clonotype turned up a few times. The rearrangement joins TRBV6-6 to TRBJ2-7, with D perhaps matching TRBD1 (5 bases). Trimming cost V 6 bases and J 5 bases, with 11 bases left between them. There are 12 residues in the CDR3. Germline CDR1 is MNHNY and CDR2 is SVGAGI (reference sequence). The CDR3: CASRGDSHEQYF. DNA for the CDR3: TGTGCCAGCAGAGGGGATAGTCACGAGCAGTACTTC.

The chain combines TRBV7-2 with TRBJ2-7; D not resolved. The CDR3 sequence is 12 residues long. CDR1 SGHTA and CDR2 FQGNSA come from the germline V gene. V was shortened by 7 bases and J by 2 bases, with 9 bases between the two germline ends. The CDR3 DNA reads TGTGCCAGCACTCGTGGGGCCTACGAGCAGTACTTC. It codes for CASTRGAYEQYF.

This clonotype was seen many times. This chain uses TRBV6-5 with TRBJ2-6; possibly TRBD2 for D (5 bases). The CDR3 runs 15 residues. Germline-derived CDR1 and CDR2 are MNHEY and SVGAGI. Trimming stripped 4 bases from V and 2 bases from J, with 9 bases between. The CDR3 region is CASSSPRAGANVLTF. For the CDR3, the DNA is TGTGCCAGCAGTTCCCCGAGGGCTGGGGCCAACGTCCTGACTTTC.

This clonotype has a count of ten or more. The rearrangement joins TRBV2 to TRBJ2-1; D is ambiguous. Trimming removed 2 bases from V and 4 bases from J, with 15 bases in between. This CDR3 has 16 amino acids. Germline CDR1 and CDR2: SNHLY and FYNNEI. CDR3: CASSELGSPSYNEQFF. CDR3 bases: TGTGCCAGCAGTGAACTGGGCTCACCTTCTTACAATGAGCAGTTCTTC.

This clonotype has more than one count but fewer than ten. V and J are TRBV11-2 and TRBJ2-2, with TRBD2 matching 11 bases. Per the germline V gene, CDR1 is SGHAT and CDR2 is FQNNGV. The junction had 10 bases not matched to a gene; V was cut back by 6 bases and J by 4 bases. This CDR3 spans 17 amino acids. CDR3 in DNA: TGTGCCAGCAGATGGCTAGCGGGGGGAAGGGGCACCGGGGAGCTGTTTTTT. This codes for CASRWLAGGRGTGELFF.

The chain has TRBV6-6 and TRBJ1-1; D is ambiguous. This CDR3 is 11 amino acids long. Trimming pared 8 bases from V and 4 bases from J, leaving 8 bases between. Germline CDR1 reads MNHNY; CDR2 reads SVGAGI (reference sequence). The CDR3 DNA follows: TGTGCCAGCCTGGGCAGCACTGAAGCTTTCTTT. Translation gives CASLGSTEAFF.

V gene TRBV11-2 combines with J gene TRBJ1-2; 9 nucleotides line up with TRBD1. V dropped 5 bases and J dropped 6; count of bases not matched to a gene: 19. Germline CDR1 is SGHAT and CDR2 is FQNNGV. The CDR3 extends over 18 amino acids. CDR3 amino acids: CASSPRIVSPGQGNGYTF. DNA for the CDR3: TGTGCCAGCAGCCCACGGATCGTCTCCCCGGGACAGGGTAATGGCTACACCTTC.

The sample holds many counts of this clonotype. This rearrangement joins TRBV11-2 to TRBJ2-3; weak D call: TRBD2 (6 bases). The germline gives CDR1 SGHAT, CDR2 FQNNGV. V dropped 1 base and J dropped 2 bases, with 13 bases sitting between them. This CDR3 comprises 16 residues. The CDR3 sequence is CASSLVGSGSTDTQYF. For the CDR3, the DNA is TGTGCCAGCAGCTTAGTGGGTAGCGGATCCACAGATACGCAGTATTTT.

The chain's CDR3 is CSAVLAGAGETQYF. CDR3 coding DNA: TGCAGTGCTGTACTAGCGGGGGCCGGAGAGACCCAGTACTTC. The chain employs TRBV20-1 and TRBJ2-5; the match to TRBD2 covers 11 bases. CDR1 DFQATT and CDR2 SNEGSKA come from the germline V gene (reference sequence). Trimming at V came to 5 bases and at J to 4 bases, leaving 6 bases not matched to a gene. The CDR3 runs 14 residues.

A few counts support this clonotype. The V and J genes are TRBV12-3 or TRBV12-4 and TRBJ2-7, with D maybe TRBD1 (6 bases). V shed 3 bases and J shed 3 bases, with 18 bases lying between them. CDR3 size: 16 residues. Written as DNA, the CDR3 is TGTGCCAGCAGTTTCCCGGGCTTAACAGGGCTCTACGAGCAGTACGTC. Amino acid sequence: CASSFPGLTGLYEQYV.

In its sample, this clonotype was seen many times. The chain combines TRBV12-3 or TRBV12-4 with TRBJ2-5, with D perhaps matching TRBD1 or TRBD2 (6 bases each). V gave up 3 bases and J gave up 0 bases, with 14 bases separating them. This CDR3 has 16 amino acids. The CDR3 loop is CASSLGRGGNQETQYF. DNA for the CDR3: TGTGCCAGCAGTTTGGGCAGGGGAGGTAACCAAGAGACCCAGTACTTC.

This clonotype was counted between two and nine times. The J gene is TRBJ2-5, the V gene TRBV29-1, with D unresolved. The CDR3 runs to 12 residues. Germline V gene lookup returns CDR1 SQVTM and CDR2 ANQGSEA. V was trimmed by 1 base and J by 8 bases, leaving 11 bases between them. The CDR3 bases are TGCAGCGTTGAAGGGCAGGTGGTAACCCAGTACTTC. Translated: CSVEGQVVTQYF.

This clonotype was counted at least ten times. V and J are TRBV3-1 and TRBJ2-7; possibly TRBD1 or TRBD2 for D (6 bases each). CDR1 and CDR2 (germline): LGHDT, YNNKEL (reference sequence). V lost 3 bases, J lost 0 bases, and 15 bases lay in between. This CDR3 region has 16 residues. Here the CDR3 reads CASSQGSGQFSYEQYV. As DNA, the CDR3 is TGTGCCAGCAGCCAGGGTAGCGGACAGTTCTCCTACGAGCAGTACGTC.

This clonotype was seen a few times. The CDR3 region has the DNA TGCGCCAGCAGCTTTGCGACTAGCGGGGAGAATACGCAGTATTTT. This codes for CASSFATSGENTQYF. V gene TRBV5-1 combines with J gene TRBJ2-3; 11 bases are a match to TRBD2. V was pared by 2 bases and J by 7 bases, with 6 bases of the junction left unmatched. The CDR3 is made up of 15 amino acids. Germline assignment: CDR1 SGHRS and CDR2 YFSETQ. Filled out from reference TRBV5-1 and TRBJ2-3, the complete variable domain reads KAGVTQTPRYLIKTRGQQVTLSCSPISGHRSVSWYQQTPGQGLQFLFEYFSETQRNKGNFPGRFSGRQFSNSRSEMNVSTLELGDSALYLCASSFATSGENTQYFGPGTRLTVL.

This clonotype was recorded a few times. CDR3 bases: TGTGCCAGCTCACTTTACCAGAACACCGGGGAGCTGTTTTTT. Amino acid sequence: CASSLYQNTGELFF. The rearrangement uses TRBV18 and TRBJ2-2; D is ambiguous. V was trimmed by 4 bases and J by 1 base, leaving 7 bases between them. From germline, CDR1 is KGHSH and CDR2 LQKENI. The CDR3 is 14 residues long.

The gene calls are TRBV6-1 and TRBJ2-1; TRBD1 might be the D (8 bases). Germline loops: CDR1 MNHNS, CDR2 SASEGT. CDR3 length: 15 residues. The V and J ends lost 6 bases and 1 base respectively, with 13 bases between them. The CDR3 here is CASRGGTGSYNEQFF. CDR3 nucleotides: TGTGCCAGCAGGGGGGGGACAGGTTCCTACAATGAGCAGTTCTTC.